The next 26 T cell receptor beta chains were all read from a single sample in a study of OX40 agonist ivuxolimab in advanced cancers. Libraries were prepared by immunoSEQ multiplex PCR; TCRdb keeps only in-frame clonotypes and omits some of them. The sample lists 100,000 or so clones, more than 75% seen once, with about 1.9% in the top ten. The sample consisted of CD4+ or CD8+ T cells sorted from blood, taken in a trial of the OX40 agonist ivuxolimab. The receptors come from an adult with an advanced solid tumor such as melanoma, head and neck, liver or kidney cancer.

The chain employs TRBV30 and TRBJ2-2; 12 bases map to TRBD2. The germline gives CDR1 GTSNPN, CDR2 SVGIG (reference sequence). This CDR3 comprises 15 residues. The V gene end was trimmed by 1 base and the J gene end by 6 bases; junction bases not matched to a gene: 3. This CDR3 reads CAWSGLAGASGELFF. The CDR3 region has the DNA TGTGCCTGGAGTGGACTAGCGGGAGCGTCCGGGGAGCTGTTTTTT.

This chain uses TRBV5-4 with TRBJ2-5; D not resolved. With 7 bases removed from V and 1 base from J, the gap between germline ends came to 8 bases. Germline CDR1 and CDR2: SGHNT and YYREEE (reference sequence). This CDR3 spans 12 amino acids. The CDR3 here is CASGIIQETQYF. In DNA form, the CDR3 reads TGTGCCAGCGGGATCATCCAAGAGACCCAGTACTTC.

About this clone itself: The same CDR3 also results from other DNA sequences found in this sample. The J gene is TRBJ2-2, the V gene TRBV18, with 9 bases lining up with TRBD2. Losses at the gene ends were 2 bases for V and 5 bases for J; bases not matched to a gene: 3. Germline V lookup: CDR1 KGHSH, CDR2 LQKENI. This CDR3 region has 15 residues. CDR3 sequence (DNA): TGTGCCAGCTCACCAGGCCTAGCGGGGACCGGGGAGCTGTTTTTT. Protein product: CASSPGLAGTGELFF.

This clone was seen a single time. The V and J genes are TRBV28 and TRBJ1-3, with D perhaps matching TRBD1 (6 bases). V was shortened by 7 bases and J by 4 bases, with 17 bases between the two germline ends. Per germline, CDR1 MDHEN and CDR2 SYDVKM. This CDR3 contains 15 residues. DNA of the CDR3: TGTGCCAGCACAGGAGGACAGTTAATGGGAAACACCATATATTTT. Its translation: CASTGGQLMGNTIYF. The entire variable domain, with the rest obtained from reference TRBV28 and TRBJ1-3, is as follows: DVKVTQSSRYLVKRTGEKVFLECVQDMDHENMFWYRQDPGLGLRLIYFSYDVKMKEKGDIPEGYSVSREKKERFSLILESASTNQTSMYLCASTGGQLMGNTIYFGEGSWLTVV.

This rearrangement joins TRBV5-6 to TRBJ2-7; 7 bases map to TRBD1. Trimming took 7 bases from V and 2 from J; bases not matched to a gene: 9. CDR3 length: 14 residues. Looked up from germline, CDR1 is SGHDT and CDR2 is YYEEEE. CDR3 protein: CASLEQGTTYEQYF. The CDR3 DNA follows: TGTGCCAGCCTTGAACAGGGGACAACCTACGAGCAGTACTTC. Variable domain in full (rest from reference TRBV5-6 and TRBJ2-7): DAGVTQSPTHLIKTRGQQVTLRCSPKSGHDTVSWYQQALGQGPQFIFQYYEEEERQRGNFPDRFSGHQFPNYSSELNVNALLLGDSALYLCASLEQGTTYEQYFGPGTRLTVT.

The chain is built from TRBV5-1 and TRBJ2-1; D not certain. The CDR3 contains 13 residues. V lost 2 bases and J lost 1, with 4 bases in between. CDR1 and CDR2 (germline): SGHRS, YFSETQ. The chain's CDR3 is CASSFGSYNEQFF. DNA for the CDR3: TGCGCCAGCAGCTTCGGATCCTACAATGAGCAGTTCTTC.

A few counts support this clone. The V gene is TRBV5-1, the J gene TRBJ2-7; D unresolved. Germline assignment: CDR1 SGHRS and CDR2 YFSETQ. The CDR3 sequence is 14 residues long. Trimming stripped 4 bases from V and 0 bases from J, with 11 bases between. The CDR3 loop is CASSPTPSSYEQYF. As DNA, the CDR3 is TGCGCCAGCAGCCCGACACCGAGCTCCTACGAGCAGTACTTC. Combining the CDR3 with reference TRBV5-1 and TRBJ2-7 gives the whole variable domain KAGVTQTPRYLIKTRGQQVTLSCSPISGHRSVSWYQQTPGQGLQFLFEYFSETQRNKGNFPGRFSGRQFSNSRSEMNVSTLELGDSALYLCASSPTPSSYEQYFGPGTRLTVT.

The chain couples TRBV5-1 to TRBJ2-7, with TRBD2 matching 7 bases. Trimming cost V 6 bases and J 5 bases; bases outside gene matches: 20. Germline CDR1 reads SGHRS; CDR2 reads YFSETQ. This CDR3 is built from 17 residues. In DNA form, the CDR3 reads TGCGCCAGCATGTCGCTTCCCGGCGGGAGTTCTACTAACGAGCAGTACTTC. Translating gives CASMSLPGGSSTNEQYF.

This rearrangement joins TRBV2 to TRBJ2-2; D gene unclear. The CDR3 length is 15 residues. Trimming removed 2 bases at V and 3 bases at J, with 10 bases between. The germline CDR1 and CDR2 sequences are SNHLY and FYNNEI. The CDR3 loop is CASSEFGQDTGELFF. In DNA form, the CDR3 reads TGTGCCAGCAGTGAATTCGGGCAAGACACCGGGGAGCTGTTTTTT.

CDR3 DNA sequence: TGCGCCAGCAGCTTGTCTAGCGGGGGTGGTCAAGAGACCCAGTACTTC. This gives the protein CASSLSSGGGQETQYF. This rearrangement joins TRBV5-1 to TRBJ2-5; 10 bases line up with TRBD2. Germline V gene lookup returns CDR1 SGHRS and CDR2 YFSETQ. This CDR3 contains 16 residues. The V segment lost 1 base and the J segment 2 bases; nucleotides outside the gene matches: 5.

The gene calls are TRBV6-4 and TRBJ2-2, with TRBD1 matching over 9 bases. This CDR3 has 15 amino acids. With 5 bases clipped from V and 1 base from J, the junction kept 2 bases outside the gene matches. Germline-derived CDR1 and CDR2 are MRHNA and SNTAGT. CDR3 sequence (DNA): TGTGCCAGCAGTCGGACAGGGGAGAACACCGGGGAGCTGTTTTTT. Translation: CASSRTGENTGELFF.

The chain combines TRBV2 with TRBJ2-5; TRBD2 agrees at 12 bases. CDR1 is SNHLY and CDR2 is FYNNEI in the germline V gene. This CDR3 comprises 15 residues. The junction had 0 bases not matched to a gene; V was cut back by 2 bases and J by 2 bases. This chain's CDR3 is CASSELAGGQETQYF. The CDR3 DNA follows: TGTGCCAGCAGTGAACTAGCGGGAGGGCAAGAGACCCAGTACTTC.

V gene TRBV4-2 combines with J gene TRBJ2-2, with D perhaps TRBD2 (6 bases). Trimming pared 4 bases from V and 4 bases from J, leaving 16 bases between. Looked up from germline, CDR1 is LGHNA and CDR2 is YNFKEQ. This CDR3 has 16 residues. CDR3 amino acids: CASSPGTSQGTGELFF. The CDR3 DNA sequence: TGTGCCAGCAGCCCGGGGACTTCCCAGGGCACCGGGGAGCTGTTTTTT.

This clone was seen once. In DNA form, the CDR3 reads TGTGCCGGAGGGCCGGGACTAGCGCATCAAGAGACCCAGTACTTC. Amino acid sequence: CAGGPGLAHQETQYF. The V call is TRBV2, the J call TRBJ2-5, with 10 bases lining up with TRBD2. Trimming took 11 bases from V and 2 from J; bases not matched to a gene: 11. Germline CDR1 and CDR2: SNHLY and FYNNEI. This CDR3 region has 15 residues.

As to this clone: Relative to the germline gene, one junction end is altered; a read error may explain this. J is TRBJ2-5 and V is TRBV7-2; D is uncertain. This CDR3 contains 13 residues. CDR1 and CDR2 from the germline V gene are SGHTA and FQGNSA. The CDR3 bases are TGTGCCAGCAGCTTTTTTTCCCCCGACTGGACGAACTTC. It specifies CASSFFSPDWTNF. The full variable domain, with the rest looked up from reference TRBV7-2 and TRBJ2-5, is GAGVSQSPSNKVTEKGKDVELRCDPISGHTALYWYRQSLGQGLEFLIYFQGNSAPDKSGLPSDRFSAERTGGSVSTLTIQRTQQEDSAVYLCASSFFSPDWTNFGPGTRLLVL.

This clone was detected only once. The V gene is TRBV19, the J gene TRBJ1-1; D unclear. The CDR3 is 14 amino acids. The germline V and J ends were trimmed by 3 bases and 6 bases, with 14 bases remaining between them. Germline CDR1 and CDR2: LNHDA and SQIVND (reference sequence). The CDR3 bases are TGTGCCAGTAGTATTGGGGTTATGGTCGCTGAAGCTTTCTTT. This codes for CASSIGVMVAEAFF.

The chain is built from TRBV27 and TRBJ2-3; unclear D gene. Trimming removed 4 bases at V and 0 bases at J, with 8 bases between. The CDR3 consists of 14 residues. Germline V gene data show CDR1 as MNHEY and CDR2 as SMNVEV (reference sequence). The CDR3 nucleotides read TGTGCCAGCAGTTCAGTTATCAGCACAGATACGCAGTATTTT. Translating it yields CASSSVISTDTQYF.

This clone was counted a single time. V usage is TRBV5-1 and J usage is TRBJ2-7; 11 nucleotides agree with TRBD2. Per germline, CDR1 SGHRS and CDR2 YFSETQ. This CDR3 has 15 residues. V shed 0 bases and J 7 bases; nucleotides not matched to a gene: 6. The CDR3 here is CASSLGAASGREQYF. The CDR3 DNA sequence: TGCGCCAGCAGCTTGGGGGCGGCTAGCGGGAGGGAGCAGTACTTC. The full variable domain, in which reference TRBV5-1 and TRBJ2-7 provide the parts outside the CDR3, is KAGVTQTPRYLIKTRGQQVTLSCSPISGHRSVSWYQQTPGQGLQFLFEYFSETQRNKGNFPGRFSGRQFSNSRSEMNVSTLELGDSALYLCASSLGAASGREQYFGPGTRLTVT.

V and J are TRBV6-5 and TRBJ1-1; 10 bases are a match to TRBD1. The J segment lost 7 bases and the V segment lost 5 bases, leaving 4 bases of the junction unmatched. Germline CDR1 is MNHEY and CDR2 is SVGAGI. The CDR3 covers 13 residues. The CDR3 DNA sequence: TGTGCCAGCAGTCGACAGGGGGCCGGTGAAGCTTTCTTT. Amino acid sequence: CASSRQGAGEAFF.

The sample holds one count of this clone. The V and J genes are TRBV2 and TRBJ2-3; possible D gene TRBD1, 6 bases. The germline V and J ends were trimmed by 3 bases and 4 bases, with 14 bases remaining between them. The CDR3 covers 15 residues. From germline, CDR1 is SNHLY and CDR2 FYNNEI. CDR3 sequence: CASSEARGVSDTQYF. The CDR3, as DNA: TGTGCCAGCAGTGAGGCCAGGGGAGTATCAGATACGCAGTATTTT. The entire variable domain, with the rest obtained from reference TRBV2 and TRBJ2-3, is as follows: EPEVTQTPSHQVTQMGQEVILRCVPISNHLYFYWYRQILGQKVEFLVSFYNNEISEKSEIFDDQFSVERPDGSNFTLKIRSTKLEDSAMYFCASSEARGVSDTQYFGPGTRLTVL.

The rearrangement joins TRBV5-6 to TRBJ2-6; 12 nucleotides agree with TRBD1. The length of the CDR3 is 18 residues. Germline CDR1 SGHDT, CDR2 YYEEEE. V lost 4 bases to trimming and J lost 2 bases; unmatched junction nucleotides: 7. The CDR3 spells CASSLGTGGVAGANVLTF. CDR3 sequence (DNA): TGTGCCAGCAGCCTCGGGACAGGGGGCGTTGCTGGGGCCAACGTCCTGACTTTC.

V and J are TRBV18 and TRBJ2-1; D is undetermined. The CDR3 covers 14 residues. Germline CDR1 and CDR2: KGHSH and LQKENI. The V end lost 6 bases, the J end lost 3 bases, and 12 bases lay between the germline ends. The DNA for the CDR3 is TGTGCCAGCTCCGCAGACCCTCACTACAATGAGCAGTTCTTC. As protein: CASSADPHYNEQFF.

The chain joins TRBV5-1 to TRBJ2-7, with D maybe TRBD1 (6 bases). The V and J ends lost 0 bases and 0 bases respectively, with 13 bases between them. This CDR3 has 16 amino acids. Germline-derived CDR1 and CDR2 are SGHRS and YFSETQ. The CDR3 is CASSLGEGVLSYEQYF. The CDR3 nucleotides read TGCGCCAGCAGCTTGGGAGAGGGGGTTCTCTCCTACGAGCAGTACTTC.

The CDR3 reads CASSRRRENEKLFF. The CDR3 nucleotides read TGCGCCAGCAGCCGAAGACGGGAGAATGAAAAACTGTTTTTT. V is TRBV4-1 and J is TRBJ1-4; D remains ambiguous. The CDR3 contains 14 residues. Germline V gives CDR1 MGHRA, CDR2 YSYEKL. Trimming shortened V by 4 bases and J by 5 bases, and 11 bases separated the two germline ends.

The CDR3 coding sequence is TGTGCCAGCAGTTACCACAGGGACCCCGGTCAGCCCCAGCATTTT. As protein: CASSYHRDPGQPQHF. The chain recombines TRBV6-5 with TRBJ1-5; perhaps TRBD1 as D (6 bases). The V end lost 2 bases, the J end lost 6 bases, and 14 bases lay between the germline ends. This CDR3 comprises 15 residues. Germline loops: CDR1 MNHEY, CDR2 SVGAGI.

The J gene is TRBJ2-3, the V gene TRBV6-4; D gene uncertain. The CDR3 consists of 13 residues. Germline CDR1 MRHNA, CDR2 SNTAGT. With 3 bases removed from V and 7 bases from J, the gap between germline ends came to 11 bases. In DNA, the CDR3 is TGTGCCAGCAGTGAAAACGAAGGTCATACGCAGTATTTT. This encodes CASSENEGHTQYF.